Each of the 6 T cell receptor beta chains below was sequenced from the same sample in a study of blood T cells in healthy people across ages. It was with a sample-barcoded 5' primer and a J-beta primer mix that a second PCR of about 6 to 11 cycles was run. TCRdb reprocessed the 5' RACE reads with MiXCR, giving one entry per CDR3 protein. The sample carries 1.4 million to 1.5 million distinct CDR3 sequences, approximately 42% recorded once. Material for sequencing was blood. All receptors derive from a woman under 30 in good health.

This clonotype showed up just once. In DNA, the CDR3 is TGCGCCAGCGCGGCGGGGCCACCGACAAAAGACATTCAGTACTTC. This codes for CASAAGPPTKDIQYF. The chain links TRBV5-1 to TRBJ2-4, with D possibly being TRBD2 (6 bases). CDR1 SGHRS and CDR2 YFSETQ come from the germline V gene. CDR3 length equals 15 residues. V lost 7 bases to trimming and J lost 8 bases, with 22 bases between them.

The chain's CDR3 is CASSPGDSSGHGYTF. The CDR3 coding sequence is TGTGCCAGCTCACCCGGGGACAGTTCCGGACATGGCTACACCTTC. V is TRBV18 and J is TRBJ1-2; 7 bases align to TRBD1. Germline loops: CDR1 KGHSH, CDR2 LQKENI. With V trimmed by 3 bases and J by 6 bases, 10 bases remained unmatched. This CDR3 is built from 15 residues. Looking up the rest from reference TRBV18 and TRBJ1-2 gives the full variable domain: NAGVMQNPRHLVRRRGQEARLRCSPMKGHSHVYWYRQLPEEGLKFMVYLQKENIIDESGMPKERFSAEFPKEGPSILRIQQVVRGDSAAYFCASSPGDSSGHGYTFGSGTRLTVV.

This sequence joins TRBV30 and TRBJ1-4, with D perhaps matching TRBD1 (5 bases). CDR3 length: 14 amino acids. Trimming took 3 bases from V and 7 from J, leaving 15 bases between them. CDR1 and CDR2 from the germline V gene are GTSNPN and SVGIG (reference sequence). CDR3 coding DNA: TGTGCCTGGAGCTCGGATCAGGGCGTTGAAAAACTGTTTTTT. Residues: CAWSSDQGVEKLFF.

This clonotype was detected only a few times. The chain carries TRBV20-1 and TRBJ2-1, with 9 bases aligning to TRBD2. V shed 2 bases, J shed 0 bases, and the junction held 5 bases outside the gene matches. The CDR3 has 16 amino acids. CDR1 DFQATT and CDR2 SNEGSKA come from the germline V gene (reference sequence). CDR3 loop: CSARPSGALSYNEQFF. In DNA form, the CDR3 reads TGCAGTGCTAGACCTAGCGGGGCACTCTCCTACAATGAGCAGTTCTTC.

The chain is built from TRBV6-5 and TRBJ1-2, with TRBD1 matching over 12 bases. This CDR3 spans 16 amino acids. J lost 6 bases, V lost 2 bases, and 7 bases had no gene match. Germline lookup yields CDR1 MNHEY and CDR2 SVGAGI. CDR3 amino acids: CASSYLKGQGANGYTF. The CDR3, as DNA: TGTGCCAGCAGTTACCTCAAGGGACAGGGGGCGAATGGCTACACCTTC.

This CDR3 is CASSQDGQGASEAFF. CDR3 sequence (DNA): TGCGCCAGCAGCCAAGATGGCCAGGGGGCCTCTGAAGCTTTCTTT. The gene calls are TRBV4-1 and TRBJ1-1; TRBD1 agrees at 8 bases. Losses at the gene ends were 0 bases for V and 6 bases for J; bases not matched to a gene: 6. The CDR3 runs to 15 residues. The germline V gene encodes CDR1 MGHRA and CDR2 YSYEKL.